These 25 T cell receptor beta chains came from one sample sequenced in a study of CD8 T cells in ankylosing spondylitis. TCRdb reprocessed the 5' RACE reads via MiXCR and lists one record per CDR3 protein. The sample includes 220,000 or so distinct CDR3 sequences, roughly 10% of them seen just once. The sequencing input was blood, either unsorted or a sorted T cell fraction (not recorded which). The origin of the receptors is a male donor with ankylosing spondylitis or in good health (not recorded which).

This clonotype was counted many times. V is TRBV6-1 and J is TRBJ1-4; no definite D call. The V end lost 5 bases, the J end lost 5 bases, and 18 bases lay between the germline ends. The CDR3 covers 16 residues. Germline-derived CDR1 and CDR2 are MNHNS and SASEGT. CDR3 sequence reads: CASSRNLEGGNEKLFF. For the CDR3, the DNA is TGTGCCAGCAGTCGCAACCTGGAGGGAGGGAATGAAAAACTGTTTTTT.

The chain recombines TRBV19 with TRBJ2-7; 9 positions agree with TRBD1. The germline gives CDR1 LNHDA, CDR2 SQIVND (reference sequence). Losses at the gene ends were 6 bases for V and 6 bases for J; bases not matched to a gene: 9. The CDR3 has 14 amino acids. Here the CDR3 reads CASRGDRDIGEQYF. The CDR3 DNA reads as TGTGCCAGTAGGGGGGACAGGGATATCGGCGAGCAGTACTTC.

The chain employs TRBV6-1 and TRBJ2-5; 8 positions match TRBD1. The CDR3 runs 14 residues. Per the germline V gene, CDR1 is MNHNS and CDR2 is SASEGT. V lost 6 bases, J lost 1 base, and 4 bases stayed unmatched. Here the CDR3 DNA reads TGTGCCAGCAGCCGTGGGACAGGCCAAGAGACCCAGTACTTC. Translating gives CASSRGTGQETQYF.

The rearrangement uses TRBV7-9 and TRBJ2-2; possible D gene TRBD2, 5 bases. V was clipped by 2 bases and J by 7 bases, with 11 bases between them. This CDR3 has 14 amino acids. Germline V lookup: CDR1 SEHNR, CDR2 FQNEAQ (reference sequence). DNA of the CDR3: TGTGCCAGCAGCTTATTCCCCGGGGACGGGGAGCTGTTTTTT. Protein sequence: CASSLFPGDGELFF.

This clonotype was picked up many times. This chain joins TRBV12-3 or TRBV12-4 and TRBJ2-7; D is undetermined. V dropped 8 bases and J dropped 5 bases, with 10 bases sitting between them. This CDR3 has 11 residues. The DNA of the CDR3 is TGTGCCAGCGCATTAGAGAACGAGCAGTACTTC. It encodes CASALENEQYF.

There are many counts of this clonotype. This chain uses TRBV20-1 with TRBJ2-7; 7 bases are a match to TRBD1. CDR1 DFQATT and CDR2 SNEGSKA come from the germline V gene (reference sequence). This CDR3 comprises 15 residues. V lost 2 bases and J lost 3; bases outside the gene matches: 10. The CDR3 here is CSARSNRGPYYEQYF. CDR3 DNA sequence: TGCAGTGCTAGATCTAATAGGGGGCCATACTACGAGCAGTACTTC.

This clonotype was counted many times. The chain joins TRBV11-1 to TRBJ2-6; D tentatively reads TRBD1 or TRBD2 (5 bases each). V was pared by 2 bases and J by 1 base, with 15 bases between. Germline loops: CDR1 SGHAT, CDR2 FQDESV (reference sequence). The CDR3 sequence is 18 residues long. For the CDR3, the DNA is TGTGCCAGCAGCTTACAGGGACGTGGGAGTTCTGGGGCCAACGTCCTGACTTTC. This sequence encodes CASSLQGRGSSGANVLTF.

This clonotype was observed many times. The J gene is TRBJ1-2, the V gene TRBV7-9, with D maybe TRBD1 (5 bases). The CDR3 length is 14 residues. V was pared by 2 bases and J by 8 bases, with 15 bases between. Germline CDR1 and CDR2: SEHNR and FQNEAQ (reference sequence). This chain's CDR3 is CASSLLGAGSGYTF. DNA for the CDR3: TGTGCCAGCAGCTTACTCGGCGCAGGGAGCGGCTACACCTTC.

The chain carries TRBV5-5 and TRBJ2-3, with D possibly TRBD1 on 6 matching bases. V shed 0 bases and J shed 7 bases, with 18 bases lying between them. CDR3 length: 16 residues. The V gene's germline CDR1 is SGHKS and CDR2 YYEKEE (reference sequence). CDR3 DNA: TGTGCCAGCAGCTTGGATGCCAGGACAGATTATAATACGCAGTATTTT. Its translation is CASSLDARTDYNTQYF.

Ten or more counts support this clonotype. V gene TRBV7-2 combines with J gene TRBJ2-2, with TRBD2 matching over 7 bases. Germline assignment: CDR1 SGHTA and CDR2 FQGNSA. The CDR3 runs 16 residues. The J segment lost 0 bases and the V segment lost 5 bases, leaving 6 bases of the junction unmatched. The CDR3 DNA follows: TGTGCCAGCAGCCCGCGGACTAGTCCGAACACCGGGGAGCTGTTTTTT. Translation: CASSPRTSPNTGELFF.

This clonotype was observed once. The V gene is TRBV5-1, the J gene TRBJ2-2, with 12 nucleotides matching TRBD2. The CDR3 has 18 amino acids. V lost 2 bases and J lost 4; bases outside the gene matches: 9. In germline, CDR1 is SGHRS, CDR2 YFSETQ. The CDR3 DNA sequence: TGCGCCAGCAGCTTCGGGCTAGCGGGGGGGCCGAGCACCGGGGAGCTGTTTTTT. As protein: CASSFGLAGGPSTGELFF.

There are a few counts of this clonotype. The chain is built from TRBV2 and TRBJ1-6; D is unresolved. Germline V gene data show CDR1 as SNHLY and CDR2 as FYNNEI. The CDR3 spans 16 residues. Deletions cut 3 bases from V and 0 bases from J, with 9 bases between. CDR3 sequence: CASSDGQISYNSPLHF. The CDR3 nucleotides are TGTGCCAGCAGTGACGGCCAGATCTCCTATAATTCACCCCTCCACTTT.

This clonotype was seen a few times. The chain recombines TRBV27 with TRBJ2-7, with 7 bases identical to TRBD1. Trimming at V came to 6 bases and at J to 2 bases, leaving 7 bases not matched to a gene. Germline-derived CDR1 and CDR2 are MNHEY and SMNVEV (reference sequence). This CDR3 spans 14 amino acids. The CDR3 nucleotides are TGTGCCAGCAGCCCCTGGGGACAGACCTACGAGCAGTACTTC. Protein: CASSPWGQTYEQYF.

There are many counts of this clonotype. CDR3 in DNA: TGTGCCAGCAGTAGTCGGGCTACCTACGAGCAGTACTTC. It translates to CASSSRATYEQYF. V and J are TRBV28 and TRBJ2-7; D uncertain. The germline V gene has CDR1 MDHEN and CDR2 SYDVKM. The CDR3 is made up of 13 amino acids. Trimming pared 5 bases from V and 2 bases from J, leaving 10 bases between.

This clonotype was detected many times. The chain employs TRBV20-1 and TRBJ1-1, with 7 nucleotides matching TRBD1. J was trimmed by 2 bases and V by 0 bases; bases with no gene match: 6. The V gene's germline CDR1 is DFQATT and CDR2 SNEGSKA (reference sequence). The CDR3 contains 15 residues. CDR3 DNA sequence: TGCAGTGCTAGAGACCCCGGGACAGCAAACACTGAAGCTTTCTTT. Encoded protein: CSARDPGTANTEAFF.

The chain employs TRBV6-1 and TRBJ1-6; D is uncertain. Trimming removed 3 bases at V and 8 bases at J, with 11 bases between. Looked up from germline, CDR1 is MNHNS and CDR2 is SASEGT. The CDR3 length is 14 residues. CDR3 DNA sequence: TGTGCCAGCAGTGACAACAGCCGAGATTCACCCCTCCACTTT. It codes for CASSDNSRDSPLHF.

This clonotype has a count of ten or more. The CDR3 bases are TGTGCCAGCAGCTTTTTCTCGACAGCGAACACCGGGGAGCTGTTTTTT. Residues: CASSFFSTANTGELFF. The rearrangement links TRBV7-2 to TRBJ2-2; D perhaps matches TRBD1 (5 bases). The V gene's germline CDR1 is SGHTA and CDR2 FQGNSA. V shed 3 bases and J shed 0 bases, with 11 bases lying between them. This CDR3 has 16 residues.

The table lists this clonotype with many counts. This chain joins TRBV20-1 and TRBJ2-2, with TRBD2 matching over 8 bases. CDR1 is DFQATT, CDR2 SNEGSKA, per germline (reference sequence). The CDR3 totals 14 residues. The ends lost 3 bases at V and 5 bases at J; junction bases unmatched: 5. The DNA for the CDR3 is TGCAGTGCTAGCGGGGGGGCCGGGACCGGGGAGCTGTTTTTT. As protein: CSASGGAGTGELFF.

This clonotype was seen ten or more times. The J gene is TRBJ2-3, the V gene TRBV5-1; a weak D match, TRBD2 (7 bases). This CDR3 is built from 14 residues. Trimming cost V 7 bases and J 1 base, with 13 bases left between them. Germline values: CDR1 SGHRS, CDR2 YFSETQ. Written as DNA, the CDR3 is TGCGCCAGCGGTGCGGGGGCCCGCACAGATACGCAGTATTTT. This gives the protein CASGAGARTDTQYF.

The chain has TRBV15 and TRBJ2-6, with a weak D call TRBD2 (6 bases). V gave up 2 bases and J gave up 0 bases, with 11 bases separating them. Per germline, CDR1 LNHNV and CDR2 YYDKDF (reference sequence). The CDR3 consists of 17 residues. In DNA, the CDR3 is TGTGCCACCAGCAGACCTCCGGGAGACTCTGGGGCCAACGTCCTGACTTTC. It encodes CATSRPPGDSGANVLTF.

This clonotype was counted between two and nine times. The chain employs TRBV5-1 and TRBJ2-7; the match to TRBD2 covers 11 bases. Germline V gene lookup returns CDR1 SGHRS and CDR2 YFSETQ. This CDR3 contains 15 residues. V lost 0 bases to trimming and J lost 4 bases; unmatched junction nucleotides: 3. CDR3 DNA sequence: TGCGCCAGCAGCTTGGCCACTAGCGGGGGATACGAGCAGTACTTC. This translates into CASSLATSGGYEQYF.

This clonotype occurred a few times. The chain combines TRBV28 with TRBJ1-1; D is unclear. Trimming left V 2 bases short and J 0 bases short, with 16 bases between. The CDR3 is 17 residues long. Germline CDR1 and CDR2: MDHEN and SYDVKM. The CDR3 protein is CASSLAWARPMNTEAFF. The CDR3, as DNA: TGTGCCAGCAGTTTAGCGTGGGCCCGCCCCATGAACACTGAAGCTTTCTTT.

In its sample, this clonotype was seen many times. The CDR3 reads CASSFETGNSPLHF. Written as DNA, the CDR3 is TGCGCCAGCAGCTTTGAGACGGGGAATTCACCCCTCCACTTT. The chain uses TRBV5-1 and TRBJ1-6; D ambiguous. Per the germline V gene, CDR1 is SGHRS and CDR2 is YFSETQ. V was clipped by 2 bases and J by 7 bases, with 10 bases between them. The CDR3 is 14 residues long.

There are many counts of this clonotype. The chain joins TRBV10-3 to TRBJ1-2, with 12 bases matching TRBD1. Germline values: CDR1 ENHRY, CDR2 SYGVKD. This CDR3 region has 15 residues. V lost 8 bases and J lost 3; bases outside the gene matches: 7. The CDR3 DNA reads TGTGCCATCGGGGGACAGGGGGCTGCGGACTATGGCTACACCTTC. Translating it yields CAIGGQGAADYGYTF.

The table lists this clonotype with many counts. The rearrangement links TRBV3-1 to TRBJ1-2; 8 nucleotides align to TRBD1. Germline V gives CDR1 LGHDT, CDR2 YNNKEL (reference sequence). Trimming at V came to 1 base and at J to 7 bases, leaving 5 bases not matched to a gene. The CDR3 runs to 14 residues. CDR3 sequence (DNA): TGTGCCAGCAGCCAAGGGACAGGGTTCAGTGGCTACACCTTC. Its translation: CASSQGTGFSGYTF.